This TCR beta chain derives from a study of shared clonotypes between healthy human individuals. Study results and caveats: Larger richness was generally estimated for naive than memory subsets. Donor scarcity curtailed the genetic and exposure-history diversity represented herein.

With regard to this clone: The antigen is unknown.

The V gene's germline CDR1 is MNHNS and CDR2 SASEGT. Trimming stripped 10 bases from V and 4 bases from J, with 11 bases between. The CDR3 totals 12 residues. Only in-frame clones appear in the TCRdb table, and some are missing; sequencing was by immunoSEQ multiplex PCR. Counted here are 2.3 million or so clones, 80% to 95% occurring once; the ten biggest clones make up about 0.41%. Specimen: naive CD4+ T cells from PBMCs. Subset meaning: CD45RA+ positively selected. This receptor was obtained from a man aged 18 to 29 in good health. Some clones in this sample may be carry-over from other donors' samples. V usage is TRBV6-1 and J usage is TRBJ2-1; tentatively, D is TRBD1 (5 bases). The CDR3, as DNA: TGTGCCACCCGACAGATTTACAATGAGCAGTTCTTC. It encodes CATRQIYNEQFF.